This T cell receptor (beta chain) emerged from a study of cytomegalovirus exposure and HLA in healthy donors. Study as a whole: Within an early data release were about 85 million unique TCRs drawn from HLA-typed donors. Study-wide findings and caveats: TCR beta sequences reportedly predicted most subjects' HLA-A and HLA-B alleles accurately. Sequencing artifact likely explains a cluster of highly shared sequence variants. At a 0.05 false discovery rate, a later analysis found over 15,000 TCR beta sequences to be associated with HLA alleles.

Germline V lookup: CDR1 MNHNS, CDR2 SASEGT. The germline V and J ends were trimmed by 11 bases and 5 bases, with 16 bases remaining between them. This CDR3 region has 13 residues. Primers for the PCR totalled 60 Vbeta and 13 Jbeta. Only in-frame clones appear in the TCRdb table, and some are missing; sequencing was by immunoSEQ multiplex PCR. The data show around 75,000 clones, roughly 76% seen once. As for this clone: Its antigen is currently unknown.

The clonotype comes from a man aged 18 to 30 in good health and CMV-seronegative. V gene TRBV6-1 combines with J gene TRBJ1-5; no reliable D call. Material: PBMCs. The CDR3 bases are TGTGCCGCTAGCACCATCATAGATCAGCCCCAGCATTTT. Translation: CAASTIIDQPQHF.